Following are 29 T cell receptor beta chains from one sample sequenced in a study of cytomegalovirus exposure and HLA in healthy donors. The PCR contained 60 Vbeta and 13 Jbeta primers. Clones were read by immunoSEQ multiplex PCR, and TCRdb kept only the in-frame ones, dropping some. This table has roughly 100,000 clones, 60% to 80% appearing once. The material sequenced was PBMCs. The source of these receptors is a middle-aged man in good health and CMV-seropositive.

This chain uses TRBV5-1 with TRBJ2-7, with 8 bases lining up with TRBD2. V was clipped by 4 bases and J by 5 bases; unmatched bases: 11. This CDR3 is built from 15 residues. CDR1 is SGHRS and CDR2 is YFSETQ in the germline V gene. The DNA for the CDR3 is TGCGCCAGCAGCCCCGGGGGGGCTCAGCTCAACGAGCAGTACTTC. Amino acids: CASSPGGAQLNEQYF.

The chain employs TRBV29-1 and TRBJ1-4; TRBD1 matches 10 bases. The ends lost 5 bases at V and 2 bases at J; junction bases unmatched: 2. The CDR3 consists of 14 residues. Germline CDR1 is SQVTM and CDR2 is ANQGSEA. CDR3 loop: CSVPGQGTNEKLFF. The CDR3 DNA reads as TGCAGCGTTCCGGGACAGGGGACTAATGAAAAACTGTTTTTT.

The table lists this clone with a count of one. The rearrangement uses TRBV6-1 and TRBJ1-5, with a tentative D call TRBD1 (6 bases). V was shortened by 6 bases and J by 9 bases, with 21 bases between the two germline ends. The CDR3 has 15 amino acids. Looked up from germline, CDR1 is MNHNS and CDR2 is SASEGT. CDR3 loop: CASRVPTDLRGPQHF. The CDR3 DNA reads TGTGCCAGCAGGGTGCCCACTGACCTCAGGGGGCCCCAGCATTTT.

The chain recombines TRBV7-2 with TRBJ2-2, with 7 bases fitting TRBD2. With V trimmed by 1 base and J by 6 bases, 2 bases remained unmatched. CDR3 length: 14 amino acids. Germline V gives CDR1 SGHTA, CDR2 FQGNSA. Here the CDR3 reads CASSLGEGAGELFF. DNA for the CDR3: TGTGCCAGCAGCTTAGGGGAGGGCGCCGGGGAGCTGTTTTTT.

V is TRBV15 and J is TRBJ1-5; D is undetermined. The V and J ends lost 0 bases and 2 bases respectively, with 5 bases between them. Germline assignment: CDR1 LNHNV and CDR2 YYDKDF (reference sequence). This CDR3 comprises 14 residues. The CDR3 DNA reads TGTGCCACCAGCAGAGATAAGCGCAATCAGCCCCAGCATTTT. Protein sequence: CATSRDKRNQPQHF.

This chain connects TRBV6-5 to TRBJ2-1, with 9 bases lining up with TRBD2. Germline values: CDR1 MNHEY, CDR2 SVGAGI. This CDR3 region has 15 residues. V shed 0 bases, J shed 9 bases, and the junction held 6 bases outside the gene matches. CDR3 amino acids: CASSYSAGGPSEQFF. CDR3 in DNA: TGTGCCAGCAGTTACTCCGCGGGAGGGCCAAGTGAGCAGTTCTTC.

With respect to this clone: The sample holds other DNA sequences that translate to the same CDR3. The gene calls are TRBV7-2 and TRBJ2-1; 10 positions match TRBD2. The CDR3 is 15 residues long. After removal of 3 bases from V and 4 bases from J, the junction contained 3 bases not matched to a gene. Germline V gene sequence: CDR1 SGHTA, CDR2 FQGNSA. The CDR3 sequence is CASSFRTSGYNEQFF. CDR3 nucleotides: TGTGCCAGCAGCTTTAGGACTAGCGGATACAATGAGCAGTTCTTC.

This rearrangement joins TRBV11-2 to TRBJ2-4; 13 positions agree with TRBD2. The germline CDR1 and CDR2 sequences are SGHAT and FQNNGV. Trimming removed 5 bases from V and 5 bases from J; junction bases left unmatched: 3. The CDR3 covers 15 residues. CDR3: CASSPGLAGENIQYF. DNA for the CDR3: TGTGCCAGCAGCCCCGGACTAGCGGGAGAAAACATTCAGTACTTC.

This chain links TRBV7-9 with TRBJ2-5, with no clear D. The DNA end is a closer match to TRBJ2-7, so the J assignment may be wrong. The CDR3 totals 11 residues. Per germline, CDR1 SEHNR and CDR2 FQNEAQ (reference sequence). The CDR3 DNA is TGTGCCAGCAGCTCCGTCAACGAGCAGTACTTC. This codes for CASSSVNEQYF.

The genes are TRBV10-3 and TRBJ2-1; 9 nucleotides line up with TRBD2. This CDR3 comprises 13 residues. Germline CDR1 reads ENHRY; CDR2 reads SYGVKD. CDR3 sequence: CDPSGERYNEQFF. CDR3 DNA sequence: TGTGATCCTAGCGGGGAGAGGTACAATGAGCAGTTCTTC.

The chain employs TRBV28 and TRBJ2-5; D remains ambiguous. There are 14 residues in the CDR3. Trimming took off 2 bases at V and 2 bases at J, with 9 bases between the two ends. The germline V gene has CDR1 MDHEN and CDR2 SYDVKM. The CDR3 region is CASSLGQAQETQYF. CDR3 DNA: TGTGCCAGCAGTTTAGGGCAGGCGCAAGAGACCCAGTACTTC. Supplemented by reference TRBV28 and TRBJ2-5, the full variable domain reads DVKVTQSSRYLVKRTGEKVFLECVQDMDHENMFWYRQDPGLGLRLIYFSYDVKMKEKGDIPEGYSVSREKKERFSLILESASTNQTSMYLCASSLGQAQETQYFGPGTRLLVL.

CDR3 loop: CASSSRTGRNTEAFF. The CDR3 DNA reads as TGTGCCAGCAGCTCGAGGACAGGGCGGAACACTGAAGCTTTCTTT. This chain uses TRBV14 with TRBJ1-1; 8 bases agree with TRBD1. V lost 5 bases to trimming and J lost 1 base; unmatched junction nucleotides: 6. The CDR3 has 15 residues. Looked up from germline, CDR1 is SGHDN and CDR2 is FVKESK.

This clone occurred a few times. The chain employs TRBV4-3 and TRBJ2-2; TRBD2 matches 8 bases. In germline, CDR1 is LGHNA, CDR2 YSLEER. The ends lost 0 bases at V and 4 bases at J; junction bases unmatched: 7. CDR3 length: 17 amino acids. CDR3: CASSQDLIGRATGELFF. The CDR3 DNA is TGCGCCAGCAGCCAAGATCTAATCGGGAGGGCCACCGGGGAGCTGTTTTTT.

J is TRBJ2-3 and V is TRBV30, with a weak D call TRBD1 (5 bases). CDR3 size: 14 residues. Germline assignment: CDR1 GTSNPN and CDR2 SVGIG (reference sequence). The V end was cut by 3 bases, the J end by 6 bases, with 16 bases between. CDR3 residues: CAWRAGQGIDTQYF. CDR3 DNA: TGTGCCTGGAGGGCTGGGCAGGGAATCGATACGCAGTATTTT.

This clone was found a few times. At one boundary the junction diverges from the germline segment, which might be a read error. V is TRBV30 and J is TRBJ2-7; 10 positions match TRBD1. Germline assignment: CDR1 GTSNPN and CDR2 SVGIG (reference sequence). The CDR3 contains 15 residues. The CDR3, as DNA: TGTGCCTGGGGGGAGGGGGACAGGGGTTCATACGCGCAGTACTTC. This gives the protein CAWGEGDRGSYAQYF.

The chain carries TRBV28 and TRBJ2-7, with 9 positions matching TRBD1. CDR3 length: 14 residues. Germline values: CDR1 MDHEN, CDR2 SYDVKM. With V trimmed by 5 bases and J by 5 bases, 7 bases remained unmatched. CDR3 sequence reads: CASSAGTGLDEQYF. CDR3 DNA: TGTGCCAGCAGTGCCGGGACAGGGCTTGACGAGCAGTACTTC. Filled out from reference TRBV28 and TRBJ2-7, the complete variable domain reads DVKVTQSSRYLVKRTGEKVFLECVQDMDHENMFWYRQDPGLGLRLIYFSYDVKMKEKGDIPEGYSVSREKKERFSLILESASTNQTSMYLCASSAGTGLDEQYFGPGTRLTVT.

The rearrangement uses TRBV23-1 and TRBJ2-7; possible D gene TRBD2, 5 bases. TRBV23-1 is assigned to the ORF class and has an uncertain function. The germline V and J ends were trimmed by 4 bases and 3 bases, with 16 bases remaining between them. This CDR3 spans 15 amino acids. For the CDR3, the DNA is TGCGCCAGCAGTCGGAGACTGGAGGAGAACTACGAGCAGTACTTC. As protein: CASSRRLEENYEQYF.

CDR3 sequence reads: CASSTHGRGAASYEQYF. The CDR3 DNA reads TGTGCCAGTAGTACCCACGGGCGGGGGGCCGCCTCCTACGAGCAGTACTTC. The genes are TRBV19 and TRBJ2-7; 8 bases match TRBD2. The germline gives CDR1 LNHDA, CDR2 SQIVND (reference sequence). Trimming cost V 4 bases and J 0 bases; bases outside gene matches: 11. This CDR3 spans 17 amino acids.

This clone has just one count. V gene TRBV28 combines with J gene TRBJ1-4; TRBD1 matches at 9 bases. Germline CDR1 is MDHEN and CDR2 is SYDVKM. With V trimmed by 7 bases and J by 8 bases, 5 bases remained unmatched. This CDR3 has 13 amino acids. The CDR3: CASKQGAEEKLFF. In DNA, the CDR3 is TGTGCCAGCAAACAGGGGGCGGAAGAAAAACTGTTTTTT.

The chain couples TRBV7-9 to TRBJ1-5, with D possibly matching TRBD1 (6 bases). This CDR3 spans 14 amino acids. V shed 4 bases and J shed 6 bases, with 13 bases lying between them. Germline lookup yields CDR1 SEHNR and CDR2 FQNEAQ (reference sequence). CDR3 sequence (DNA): TGTGCCAGCAGCTCCCAGGGGTTCGGTCAGCCCCAGCATTTT. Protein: CASSSQGFGQPQHF. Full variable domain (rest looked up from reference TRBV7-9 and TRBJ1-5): DTGVSQNPRHKITKRGQNVTFRCDPISEHNRLYWYRQTLGQGPEFLTYFQNEAQLEKSRLLSDRFSAERPKGSFSTLEIQRTEQGDSAMYLCASSSQGFGQPQHFGDGTRLSIL.

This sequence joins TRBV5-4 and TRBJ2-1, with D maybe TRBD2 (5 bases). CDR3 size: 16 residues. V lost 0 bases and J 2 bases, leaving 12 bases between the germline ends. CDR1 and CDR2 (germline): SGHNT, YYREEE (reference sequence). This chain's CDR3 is CASSLDPAATYNEQFF. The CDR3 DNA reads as TGTGCCAGCAGCTTGGATCCAGCGGCGACCTACAATGAGCAGTTCTTC.

In nucleotides, the CDR3 is TGTGCCACCAGTGAGGGTTGGGACTATGGCTACACCTTC. Residues: CATSEGWDYGYTF. V is TRBV15 and J is TRBJ1-2; D not certain. Per germline, CDR1 LNHNV and CDR2 YYDKDF (reference sequence). The germline V and J ends were trimmed by 6 bases and 3 bases, with 11 bases remaining between them. The CDR3 covers 13 residues.

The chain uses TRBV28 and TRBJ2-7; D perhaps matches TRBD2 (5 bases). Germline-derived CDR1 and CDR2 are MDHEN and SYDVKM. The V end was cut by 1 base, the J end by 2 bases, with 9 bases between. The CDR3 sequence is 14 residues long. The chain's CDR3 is CASSLLLAPYEQYF. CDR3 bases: TGTGCCAGCAGTTTATTGCTAGCCCCCTACGAGCAGTACTTC.

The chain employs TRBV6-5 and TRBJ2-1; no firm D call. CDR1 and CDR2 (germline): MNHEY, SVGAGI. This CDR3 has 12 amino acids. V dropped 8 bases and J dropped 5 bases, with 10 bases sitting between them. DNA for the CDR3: TGTGCCAGCGGCCTGCGGAACAATGAGCAGTTCTTC. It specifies CASGLRNNEQFF.

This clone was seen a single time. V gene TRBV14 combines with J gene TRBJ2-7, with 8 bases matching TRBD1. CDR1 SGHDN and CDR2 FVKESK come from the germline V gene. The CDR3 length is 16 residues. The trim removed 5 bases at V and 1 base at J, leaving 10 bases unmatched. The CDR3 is CASSSYGQGNSYEQYF. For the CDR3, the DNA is TGTGCCAGCAGCTCTTACGGACAGGGCAATTCCTACGAGCAGTACTTC. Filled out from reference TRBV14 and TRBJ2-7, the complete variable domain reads EAGVTQFPSHSVIEKGQTVTLRCDPISGHDNLYWYRRVMGKEIKFLLHFVKESKQDESGMPNNRFLAERTGGTYSTLKVQPAELEDSGVYFCASSSYGQGNSYEQYFGPGTRLTVT.

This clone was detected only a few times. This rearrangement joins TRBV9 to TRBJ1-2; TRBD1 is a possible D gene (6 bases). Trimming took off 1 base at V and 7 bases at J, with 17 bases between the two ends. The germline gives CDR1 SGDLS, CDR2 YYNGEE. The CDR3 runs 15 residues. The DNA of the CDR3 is TGTGCCAGCAGCGTATCAGGGGCAGTCGATGCTGGCTACACCTTC. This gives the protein CASSVSGAVDAGYTF.

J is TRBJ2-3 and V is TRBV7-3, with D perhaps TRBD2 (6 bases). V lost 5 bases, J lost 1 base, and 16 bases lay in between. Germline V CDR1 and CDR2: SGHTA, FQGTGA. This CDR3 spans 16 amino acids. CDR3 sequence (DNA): TGTGCCAGCAGCCTCGGGAGCCCGGACGGCACAGATACGCAGTATTTT. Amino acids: CASSLGSPDGTDTQYF.

The CDR3 coding sequence is TGTGCCAGCAGCTCTTTTGCCAGACAGAATAATGAGCAGTTCTTC. Its protein is CASSSFARQNNEQFF. The chain joins TRBV5-8 to TRBJ2-1, with D possibly being TRBD1 (5 bases). Trimming removed 3 bases at V and 7 bases at J, with 17 bases between. CDR1 is SGHTS and CDR2 is YDEGEE in the germline V gene. The CDR3 is made up of 15 amino acids.

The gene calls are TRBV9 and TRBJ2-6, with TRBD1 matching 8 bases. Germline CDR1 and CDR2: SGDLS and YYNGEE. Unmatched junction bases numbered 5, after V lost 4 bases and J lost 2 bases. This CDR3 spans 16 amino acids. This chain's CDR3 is CASSKRTGPGANVLTF. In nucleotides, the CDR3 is TGTGCCAGCAGCAAACGGACAGGGCCTGGGGCCAACGTCCTGACTTTC.